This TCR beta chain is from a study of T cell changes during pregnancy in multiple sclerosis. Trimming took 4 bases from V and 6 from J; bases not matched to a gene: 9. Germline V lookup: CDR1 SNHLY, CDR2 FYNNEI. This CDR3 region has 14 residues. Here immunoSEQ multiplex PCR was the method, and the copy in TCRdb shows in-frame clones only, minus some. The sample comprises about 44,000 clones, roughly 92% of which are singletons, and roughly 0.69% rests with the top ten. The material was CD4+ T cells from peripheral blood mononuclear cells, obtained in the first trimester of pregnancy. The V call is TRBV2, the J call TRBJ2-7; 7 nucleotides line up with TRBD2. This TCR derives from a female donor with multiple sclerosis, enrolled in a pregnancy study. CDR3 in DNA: TGTGCCAGCAGTGGTTCGCGGGAGTTAGGCGAGCAGTACTTC. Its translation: CASSGSRELGEQYF.